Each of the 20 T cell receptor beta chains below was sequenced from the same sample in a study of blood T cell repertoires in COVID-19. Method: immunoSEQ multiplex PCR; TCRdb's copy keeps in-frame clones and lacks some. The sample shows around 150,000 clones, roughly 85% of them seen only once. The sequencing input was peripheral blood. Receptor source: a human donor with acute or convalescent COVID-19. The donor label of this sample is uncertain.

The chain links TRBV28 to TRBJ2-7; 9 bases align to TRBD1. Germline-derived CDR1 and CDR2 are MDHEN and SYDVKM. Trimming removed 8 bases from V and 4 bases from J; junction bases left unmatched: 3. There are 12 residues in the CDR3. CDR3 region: CASGTGYYEQYF. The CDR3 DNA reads TGTGCCAGCGGGACAGGGTATTACGAGCAGTACTTC.

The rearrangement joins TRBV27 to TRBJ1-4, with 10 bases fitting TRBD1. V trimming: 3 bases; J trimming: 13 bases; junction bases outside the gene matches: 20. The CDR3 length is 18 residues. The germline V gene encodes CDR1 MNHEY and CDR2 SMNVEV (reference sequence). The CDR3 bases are TGTGCCAGCAGTTTGACCGGGACAGGGGCGACTAAGAAAAGTCGACTGTTTTTT. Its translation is CASSLTGTGATKKSRLFF.

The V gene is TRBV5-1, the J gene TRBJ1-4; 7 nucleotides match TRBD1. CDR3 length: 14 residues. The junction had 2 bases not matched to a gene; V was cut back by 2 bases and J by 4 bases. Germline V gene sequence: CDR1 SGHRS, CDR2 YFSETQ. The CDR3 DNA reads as TGCGCCAGCAGCTTACAGGGGCGTAATGAAAAACTGTTTTTT. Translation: CASSLQGRNEKLFF.

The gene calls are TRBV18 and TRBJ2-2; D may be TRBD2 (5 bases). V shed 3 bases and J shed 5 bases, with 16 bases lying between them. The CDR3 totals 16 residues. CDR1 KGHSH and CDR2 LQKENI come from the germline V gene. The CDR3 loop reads CASSPLAPPGTGELFF. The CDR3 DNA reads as TGTGCCAGCTCACCGCTAGCACCCCCGGGAACCGGGGAGCTGTTTTTT.

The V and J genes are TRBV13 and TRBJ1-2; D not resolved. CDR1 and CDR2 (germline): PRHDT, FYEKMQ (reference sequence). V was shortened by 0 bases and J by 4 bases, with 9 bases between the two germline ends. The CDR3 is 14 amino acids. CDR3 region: CASSLGLSSYGYTF. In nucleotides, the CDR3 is TGTGCCAGCAGCTTAGGCCTTTCTAGCTATGGCTACACCTTC.

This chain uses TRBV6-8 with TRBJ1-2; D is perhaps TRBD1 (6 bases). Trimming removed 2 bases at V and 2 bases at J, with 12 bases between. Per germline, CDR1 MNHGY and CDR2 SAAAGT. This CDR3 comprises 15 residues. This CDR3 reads CASSYREGGNYGYTF. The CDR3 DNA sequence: TGTGCCAGCAGTTACCGGGAGGGGGGGAACTATGGCTACACCTTC.

The CDR3 loop is CASSLSSRENTEAFF. The CDR3 nucleotides read TGTGCCAGCAGCTTGAGCAGCAGGGAGAACACTGAAGCTTTCTTT. The gene calls are TRBV5-5 and TRBJ1-1; perhaps TRBD1 as D (5 bases). Germline V CDR1 and CDR2: SGHKS, YYEKEE (reference sequence). V gave up 1 base and J gave up 1 base, with 11 bases separating them. This CDR3 is 15 amino acids long.

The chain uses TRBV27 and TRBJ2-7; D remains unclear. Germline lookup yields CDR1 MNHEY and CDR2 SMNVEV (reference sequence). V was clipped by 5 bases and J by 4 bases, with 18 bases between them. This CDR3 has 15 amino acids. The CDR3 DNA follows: TGTGCCAGCAGTCCTAGTTGGAGCCCTGGGTACGAGCAGTACTTC. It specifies CASSPSWSPGYEQYF.

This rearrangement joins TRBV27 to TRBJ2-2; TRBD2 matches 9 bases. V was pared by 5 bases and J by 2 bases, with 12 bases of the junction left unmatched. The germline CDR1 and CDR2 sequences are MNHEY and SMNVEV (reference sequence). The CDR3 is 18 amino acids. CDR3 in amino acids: CASSIRRLAGANTGELFF. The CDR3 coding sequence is TGTGCCAGCAGTATTAGGAGGTTAGCGGGGGCCAACACCGGGGAGCTGTTTTTT.

CDR3 sequence: CASSPRQRHNEQFF. The CDR3 region has the DNA TGTGCCAGCAGCCCTCGACAAAGGCACAATGAGCAGTTCTTC. The chain carries TRBV14 and TRBJ2-1; D unresolved. Looked up from germline, CDR1 is SGHDN and CDR2 is FVKESK. CDR3 length: 14 amino acids. V lost 4 bases to trimming and J lost 5 bases, with 12 bases between them.

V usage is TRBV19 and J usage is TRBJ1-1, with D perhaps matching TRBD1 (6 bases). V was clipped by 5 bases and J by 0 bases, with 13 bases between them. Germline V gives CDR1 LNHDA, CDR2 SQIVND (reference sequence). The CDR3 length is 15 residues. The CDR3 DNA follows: TGTGCCAGTAGTCCCAGATCAGGGGTGAACACTGAAGCTTTCTTT. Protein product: CASSPRSGVNTEAFF.

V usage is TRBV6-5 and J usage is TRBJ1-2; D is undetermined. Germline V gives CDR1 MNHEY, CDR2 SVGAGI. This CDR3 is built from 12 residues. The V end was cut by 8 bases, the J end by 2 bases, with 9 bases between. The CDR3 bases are TGTGCCAGCTCGGAGGGCAACTATGGCTACACCTTC. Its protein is CASSEGNYGYTF.

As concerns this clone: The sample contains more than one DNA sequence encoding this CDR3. CDR3: CASSRGLAGGRETQYF. The CDR3 DNA is TGTGCCAGCAGCCGGGGACTTGCGGGGGGGCGGGAGACCCAGTACTTC. The V and J genes are TRBV7-2 and TRBJ2-5; 9 nucleotides agree with TRBD2. The CDR3 length is 16 residues. Germline values: CDR1 SGHTA, CDR2 FQGNSA. V dropped 5 bases and J dropped 5; count of bases not matched to a gene: 12.

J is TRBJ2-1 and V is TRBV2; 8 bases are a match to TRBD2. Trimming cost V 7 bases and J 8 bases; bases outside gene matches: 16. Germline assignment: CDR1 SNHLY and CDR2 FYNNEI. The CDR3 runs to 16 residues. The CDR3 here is CASIGISGGGSYEQFF. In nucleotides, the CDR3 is TGTGCCAGCATTGGGATAAGCGGGGGTGGTTCATATGAGCAGTTCTTC.

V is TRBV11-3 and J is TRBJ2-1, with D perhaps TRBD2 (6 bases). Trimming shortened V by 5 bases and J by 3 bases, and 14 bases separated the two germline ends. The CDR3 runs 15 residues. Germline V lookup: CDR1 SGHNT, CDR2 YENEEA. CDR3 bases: TGTGCCAGCAGCCCAGCGGGCGGGGACTACAATGAGCAGTTCTTC. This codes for CASSPAGGDYNEQFF.

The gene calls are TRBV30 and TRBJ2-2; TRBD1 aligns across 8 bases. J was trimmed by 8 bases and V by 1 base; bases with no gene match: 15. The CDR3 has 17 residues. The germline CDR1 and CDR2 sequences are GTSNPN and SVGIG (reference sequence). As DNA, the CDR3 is TGTGCCTGGAGTGCCAAAGGGCAGGGGGCAAAATCGGGGGAGCTGTTTTTT. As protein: CAWSAKGQGAKSGELFF.

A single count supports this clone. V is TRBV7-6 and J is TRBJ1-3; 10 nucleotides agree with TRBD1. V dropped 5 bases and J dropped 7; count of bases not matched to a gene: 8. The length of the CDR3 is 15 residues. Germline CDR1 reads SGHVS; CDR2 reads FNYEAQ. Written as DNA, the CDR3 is TGTGCCAGCAGCCCCCGGGACAGGGGTGGTAACACCATATATTTT. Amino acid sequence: CASSPRDRGGNTIYF. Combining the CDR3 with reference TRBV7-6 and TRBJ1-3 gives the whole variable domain GAGVSQSPRYKVTKRGQDVALRCDPISGHVSLYWYRQALGQGPEFLTYFNYEAQQDKSGLPNDRFSAERPEGSISTLTIQRTEQRDSAMYRCASSPRDRGGNTIYFGEGSWLTVV.

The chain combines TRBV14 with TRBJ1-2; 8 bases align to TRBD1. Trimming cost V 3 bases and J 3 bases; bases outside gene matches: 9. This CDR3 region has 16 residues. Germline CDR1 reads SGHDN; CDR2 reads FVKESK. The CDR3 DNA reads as TGTGCCAGCAGCCAGGCCAGGGGGCGCCCGGACTATGGCTACACCTTC. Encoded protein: CASSQARGRPDYGYTF.

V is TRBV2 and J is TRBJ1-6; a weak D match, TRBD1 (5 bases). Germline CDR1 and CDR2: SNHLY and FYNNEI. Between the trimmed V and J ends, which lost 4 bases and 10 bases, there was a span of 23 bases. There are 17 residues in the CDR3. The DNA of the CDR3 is TGTGCCAGCAGTGGTGTAAATGGTGTCAGGGCGACGTCACCCCTCCACTTT. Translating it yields CASSGVNGVRATSPLHF.

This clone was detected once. DNA for the CDR3: TGTGCCAGCAGCTCCGGGACTAGGGCAGATACGCAGTATTTT. It yields the protein CASSSGTRADTQYF. The rearrangement joins TRBV7-3 to TRBJ2-3, with 8 nucleotides matching TRBD2. Unmatched junction bases numbered 4, after V lost 4 bases and J lost 4 bases. Looked up from germline, CDR1 is SGHTA and CDR2 is FQGTGA. There are 14 residues in the CDR3.